These 27 T cell receptor beta chains came from one sample sequenced in a study of neurological immune-mediated disorders. TCRdb re-derived calls from the 5' RACE reads in MiXCR, one entry per CDR3 protein. This sample has 30,000 to 35,000 distinct CDR3 sequences, with approximately 22% found just once. Sequencing input: CD4+ T cells from blood. The receptors stem from a man aged 45-60 years with HTLV-1-associated myelopathy (HAM/TSP).

This chain links TRBV6-5 with TRBJ2-3, with D uncertain. V lost 0 bases to trimming and J lost 1 base, with 8 bases between them. The CDR3 spans 15 residues. Looked up from germline, CDR1 is MNHEY and CDR2 is SVGAGI. The CDR3 reads CASSYSTDGTDTQYF. In nucleotides, the CDR3 is TGTGCCAGCAGTTACTCGACGGACGGCACAGATACGCAGTATTTT.

There are many counts of this clonotype. The chain is built from TRBV10-3 and TRBJ2-5; no definite D call. Germline lookup yields CDR1 ENHRY and CDR2 SYGVKD. The CDR3 extends over 14 amino acids. V shed 4 bases and J shed 5 bases, with 14 bases lying between them. CDR3 DNA sequence: TGTGCCATCAGTGGGTGGGTCAGCACGGAGACCCAGTACTTC. This codes for CAISGWVSTETQYF.

This clonotype has at least ten counts. V is TRBV29-1 and J is TRBJ2-4, with D perhaps TRBD1 (6 bases). The CDR3 contains 14 residues. The ends were cut back, 5 bases at V and 3 bases at J, with 14 bases in the middle. The germline V gene encodes CDR1 SQVTM and CDR2 ANQGSEA. CDR3 sequence reads: CSVYSQGNKNIQYF. The DNA of the CDR3 is TGCAGCGTTTACTCCCAGGGGAACAAAAACATTCAGTACTTC. Based on the CDR3 plus reference TRBV29-1 and TRBJ2-4, the full variable domain is SAVISQKPSRDICQRGTSLTIQCQVDSQVTMMFWYRQQPGQSLTLIATANQGSEATYESGFVIDKFPISRPNLTFSTLTVSNMSPEDSSIYLCSVYSQGNKNIQYFGAGTRLSVL.

This clonotype occurred many times. As DNA, the CDR3 is TGTGCCATCAGCCCGGGACAGGGCCAAGAGACCCAGTACTTC. It translates to CAISPGQGQETQYF. The chain joins TRBV10-3 to TRBJ2-5, with 9 bases matching TRBD1. V lost 6 bases and J lost 1; bases outside the gene matches: 3. The CDR3 consists of 14 residues. The V gene's germline CDR1 is ENHRY and CDR2 SYGVKD.

The V and J genes are TRBV7-3 and TRBJ2-7, with D tentatively TRBD2 (5 bases). V lost 3 bases and J lost 1, with 22 bases in between. Germline V CDR1 and CDR2: SGHTA, FQGTGA. The CDR3 sequence is 18 residues long. The CDR3 spells CASSFYICSASNSYEQYF. DNA of the CDR3: TGTGCCAGCAGCTTCTACATATGCAGTGCTAGCAATTCCTACGAGCAGTACTTC.

This clonotype has a handful of counts. This CDR3 is CASSYTGLAGGPYNEQFF. The CDR3 DNA is TGTGCCAGCAGCTACACGGGACTAGCGGGGGGGCCCTACAATGAGCAGTTCTTC. This rearrangement joins TRBV7-2 to TRBJ2-1; 16 nucleotides line up with TRBD2. The CDR3 spans 18 residues. In germline, CDR1 is SGHTA, CDR2 FQGNSA. The V and J ends lost 4 bases and 2 bases, in that order; junction bases with no gene match: 5.

In its sample, this clonotype was seen many times. V gene TRBV12-3 or TRBV12-4 combines with J gene TRBJ1-2, with D possibly matching TRBD1 (5 bases). V dropped 1 base and J dropped 2 bases, with 11 bases sitting between them. This CDR3 contains 15 residues. The CDR3: CASSLGPPGNYGYTF. In DNA form, the CDR3 reads TGTGCCAGCAGTTTAGGACCCCCAGGGAACTATGGCTACACCTTC.

This clonotype has a count of ten or more. This chain joins TRBV6-7 and TRBJ2-1, with 7 bases lining up with TRBD1. TRBV6-7 is treated as an ORF (open reading frame) with a function not yet certain. The ends lost 5 bases at V and 9 bases at J; junction bases unmatched: 16. CDR3 size: 16 residues. The CDR3 loop is CASSRGRTGFVGEQFF. In DNA, the CDR3 is TGTGCCAGCAGTAGGGGACGGACAGGATTTGTAGGTGAGCAGTTCTTC.

This clonotype has ten or more counts. The genes are TRBV27 and TRBJ1-4, with no clear D. CDR3 size: 15 residues. Germline V gene lookup returns CDR1 MNHEY and CDR2 SMNVEV (reference sequence). The V end was cut by 6 bases, the J end by 2 bases, with 13 bases between. The CDR3 region has the DNA TGTGCCAGCAGCAGAGGGTTGGGGACTAATGAAAAACTGTTTTTT. Protein sequence: CASSRGLGTNEKLFF.

This clonotype appeared many times. Here the CDR3 DNA reads TGTGCCAGCAGCGTAGGTAGGCAGGGCGGCACAGATACGCAGTATTTT. Amino acid sequence: CASSVGRQGGTDTQYF. The genes are TRBV9 and TRBJ2-3; D may be TRBD1 (5 bases). Germline V gene sequence: CDR1 SGDLS, CDR2 YYNGEE. The CDR3 totals 16 residues. Deletions cut 0 bases from V and 1 base from J, with 12 bases between.

This clonotype was seen ten or more times. The chain couples TRBV5-1 to TRBJ1-1; D perhaps matches TRBD1 (6 bases). CDR1 and CDR2 (germline): SGHRS, YFSETQ. The CDR3 loop spans 14 amino acids. V was trimmed by 6 bases and J by 2 bases, leaving 14 bases between them. This chain's CDR3 is CASTRGGANTEAFF. In DNA form, the CDR3 reads TGCGCCAGCACTAGGGGGGGGGCTAACACTGAAGCTTTCTTT.

This clonotype was seen many times. The gene calls are TRBV5-1 and TRBJ2-1, with 13 bases aligning to TRBD2. J lost 8 bases, V lost 3 bases, and 8 bases had no gene match. The CDR3 extends over 16 amino acids. From germline, CDR1 is SGHRS and CDR2 YFSETQ. CDR3 sequence: CASSSWTSGRFDEQFF. In DNA, the CDR3 is TGCGCCAGCAGCTCCTGGACTAGCGGGAGATTCGATGAGCAGTTCTTC.

Comments on this clonotype: Sequence at one end of the junction differs from germline and may be a read error. The rearrangement uses TRBV5-1 and TRBJ1-5, with TRBD1 matching over 8 bases. This CDR3 spans 16 amino acids. CDR1 is SGHRS, CDR2 YFSETQ, per germline. The DNA for the CDR3 is TGTGCCAGCAGCTATCTCCGCCTAGGACAGGGAGAGCCCCAGCATTTT. Encoded protein: CASSYLRLGQGEPQHF.

The table lists this clonotype with many counts. V is TRBV6-5 and J is TRBJ1-4; D is possibly TRBD1 (5 bases). V lost 8 bases, J lost 7 bases, and 8 bases lay in between. The CDR3 totals 11 residues. Germline lookup yields CDR1 MNHEY and CDR2 SVGAGI. CDR3 sequence (DNA): TGTGCCAGCGGGGCGGGTGAAAAACTGTTTTTT. Its translation: CASGAGEKLFF.

This clonotype was observed a few times. The genes are TRBV3-1 and TRBJ2-1; 7 bases line up with TRBD2. V lost 2 bases and J lost 1; bases outside the gene matches: 8. Germline CDR1 LGHDT, CDR2 YNNKEL (reference sequence). CDR3 length: 17 residues. CDR3: CASSQLSSGGSYNEQFF. For the CDR3, the DNA is TGTGCCAGCAGCCAATTGTCTAGCGGTGGATCCTACAATGAGCAGTTCTTC.

This clonotype was picked up many times. The CDR3 loop is CASSHAGGSRDYEQYF. DNA of the CDR3: TGTGCCAGCAGCCATGCAGGAGGGAGTCGGGACTACGAGCAGTACTTC. The gene calls are TRBV4-2 and TRBJ2-7; TRBD2 might be the D (6 bases). The ends were cut back, 3 bases at V and 3 bases at J, with 18 bases in the middle. The CDR3 runs 16 residues. The germline gives CDR1 LGHNA, CDR2 YNFKEQ.

Ten or more counts support this clonotype. The J gene is TRBJ2-3, the V gene TRBV5-1; 13 nucleotides agree with TRBD2. V was pared by 2 bases and J by 6 bases, with 6 bases of the junction left unmatched. The CDR3 covers 16 residues. CDR1 and CDR2 (germline): SGHRS, YFSETQ. CDR3 DNA: TGCGCCAGCAGCTTCGAACTAGCGGGAGGGCCCGATACGCAGTATTTT. Protein: CASSFELAGGPDTQYF.

As concerns this clonotype: A much larger clone differs from this one at a single base, so this may be a read error. This chain joins TRBV20-1 and TRBJ2-2; D possibly corresponds to TRBD1 (5 bases). Germline CDR1 DFQATT, CDR2 SNEGSKA (reference sequence). This CDR3 is 14 amino acids long. Between the trimmed V and J ends, which lost 5 bases and 6 bases, there was a span of 16 bases. CDR3 in amino acids: CSAVPRGRAGELFF. CDR3 nucleotides: TGCAGTGCTGTCCCAAGGGGCAGGGCCGGGGAGCTGTTTTTT.

This clonotype turned up a few times. This chain joins TRBV20-1 and TRBJ1-2; D is uncertain. CDR1 and CDR2 from the germline V gene are DFQATT and SNEGSKA (reference sequence). The CDR3 has 11 amino acids. The germline V and J ends were trimmed by 4 bases and 6 bases, with 9 bases remaining between them. CDR3 DNA sequence: TGCAGTGCTATGACGGACCATGGCTACACCTTC. Translating gives CSAMTDHGYTF.

In its sample, this clonotype was seen many times. This chain links TRBV12-3 or TRBV12-4 with TRBJ1-6; TRBD1 matches 9 bases. This CDR3 region has 15 residues. The trim removed 3 bases at V and 9 bases at J, leaving 6 bases unmatched. The CDR3 DNA is TGTGCCAGCAGTTTGAACAGGGGGCAAAGTTCACCCCTCCACTTT. Its translation: CASSLNRGQSSPLHF.

This clonotype showed up many times. The genes are TRBV7-2 and TRBJ1-1; D is perhaps TRBD1 (5 bases). V was trimmed by 2 bases and J by 1 base, leaving 14 bases between them. Germline V gene sequence: CDR1 SGHTA, CDR2 FQGNSA. The CDR3 is made up of 16 amino acids. The CDR3 spells CASSLMGVNANTEAFF. In DNA, the CDR3 is TGTGCCAGCAGCTTAATGGGGGTGAACGCGAACACTGAAGCTTTCTTT.

This clonotype was counted ten times or more. The chain combines TRBV18 with TRBJ1-1; unclear D gene. Germline values: CDR1 KGHSH, CDR2 LQKENI. Trimming took 0 bases from V and 1 from J, leaving 9 bases between them. The CDR3 runs to 15 residues. The CDR3 is CASSPPMTQNTEAFF. CDR3 coding DNA: TGTGCCAGCTCACCACCCATGACACAGAACACTGAAGCTTTCTTT.

The J gene is TRBJ1-1, the V gene TRBV5-5; D is ambiguous. The CDR3 totals 14 residues. CDR1 is SGHKS, CDR2 YYEKEE, per germline (reference sequence). Trimming removed 0 bases from V and 2 bases from J, with 8 bases in between. CDR3 amino acids: CASSLGSLNTEAFF. The CDR3 DNA is TGTGCCAGCAGCTTGGGCAGCCTCAACACTGAAGCTTTCTTT.

The chain uses TRBV5-1 and TRBJ2-7, with 8 positions matching TRBD2. This CDR3 spans 15 amino acids. Germline V gene data show CDR1 as SGHRS and CDR2 as YFSETQ. V gave up 4 bases and J gave up 3 bases; unmatched junction bases: 9. For the CDR3, the DNA is TGCGCCAGCAGCATTATTAGCGGGGCAGGCTACGAGCAGTACTTC. Translating gives CASSIISGAGYEQYF. The full variable domain, its missing parts supplied by reference TRBV5-1 and TRBJ2-7, is KAGVTQTPRYLIKTRGQQVTLSCSPISGHRSVSWYQQTPGQGLQFLFEYFSETQRNKGNFPGRFSGRQFSNSRSEMNVSTLELGDSALYLCASSIISGAGYEQYFGPGTRLTVT.

This clonotype was seen a handful of times. The chain recombines TRBV20-1 with TRBJ2-7, with D maybe TRBD1 (5 bases). CDR1 and CDR2 from the germline V gene are DFQATT and SNEGSKA (reference sequence). The CDR3 consists of 16 residues. V was clipped by 1 base and J by 2 bases, with 18 bases between them. CDR3 DNA sequence: TGCAGTGCTAGAGTTGATGGCATCAGGGTACCCTACGAGCAGTACTTC. Protein: CSARVDGIRVPYEQYF.

This clonotype showed up just once. The V call is TRBV7-2, the J call TRBJ2-2; maybe TRBD2 (6 bases). V gave up 6 bases and J gave up 5 bases, with 16 bases separating them. The CDR3 extends over 15 amino acids. CDR1 SGHTA and CDR2 FQGNSA come from the germline V gene. The CDR3 spells CASSQTRGLTGELFF. The CDR3 nucleotides read TGTGCCAGCAGTCAAACGCGGGGTTTGACCGGGGAGCTGTTTTTT.

This clonotype was counted at least ten times. The rearrangement joins TRBV7-9 to TRBJ2-1; D may be TRBD1 or TRBD2 (5 bases each). From germline, CDR1 is SEHNR and CDR2 FQNEAQ (reference sequence). This CDR3 contains 14 residues. The V gene lost 1 base and the J gene lost 2 bases, with 6 bases spanning the gap. The CDR3 spells CASSLGGTYNEQFF. The DNA of the CDR3 is TGTGCCAGCAGCTTAGGGGGGACCTACAATGAGCAGTTCTTC.